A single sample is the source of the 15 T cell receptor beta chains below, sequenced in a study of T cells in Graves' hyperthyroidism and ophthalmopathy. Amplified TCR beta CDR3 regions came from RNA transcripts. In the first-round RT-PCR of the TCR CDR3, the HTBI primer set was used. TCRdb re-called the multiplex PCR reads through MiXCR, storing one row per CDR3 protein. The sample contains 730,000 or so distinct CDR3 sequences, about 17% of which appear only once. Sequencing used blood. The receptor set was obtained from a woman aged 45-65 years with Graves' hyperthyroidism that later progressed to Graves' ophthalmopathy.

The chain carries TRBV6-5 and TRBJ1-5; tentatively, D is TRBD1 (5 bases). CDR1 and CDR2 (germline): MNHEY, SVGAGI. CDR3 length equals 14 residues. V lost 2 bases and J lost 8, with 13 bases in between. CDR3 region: CASSYRKTREPQHF. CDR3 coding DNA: TGTGCCAGCAGTTACCGTAAAACCAGGGAGCCCCAGCATTTT.

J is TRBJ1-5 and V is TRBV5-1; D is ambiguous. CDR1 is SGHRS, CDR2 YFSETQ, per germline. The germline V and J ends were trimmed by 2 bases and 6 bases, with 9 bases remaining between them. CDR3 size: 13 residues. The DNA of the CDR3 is TGCGCCAGCAGCTTTGGCCAGAGTCAGCCCCAGCATTTT. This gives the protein CASSFGQSQPQHF.

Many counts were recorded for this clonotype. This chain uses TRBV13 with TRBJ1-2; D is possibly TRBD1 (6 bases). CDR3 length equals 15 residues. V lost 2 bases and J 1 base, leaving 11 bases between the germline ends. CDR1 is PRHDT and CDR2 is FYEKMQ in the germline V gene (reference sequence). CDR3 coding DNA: TGTGCCAGCAGCTTACCCCAGGACAGTAACTATGGCTACACCTTC. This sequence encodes CASSLPQDSNYGYTF.

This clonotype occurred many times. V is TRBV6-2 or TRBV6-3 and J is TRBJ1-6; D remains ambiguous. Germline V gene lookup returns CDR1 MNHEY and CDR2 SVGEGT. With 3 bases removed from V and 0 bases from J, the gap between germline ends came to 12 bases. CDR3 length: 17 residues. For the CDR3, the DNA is TGTGCCAGCAGTTATATCGACGGAGACTCCTATAATTCACCCCTCCACTTT. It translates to CASSYIDGDSYNSPLHF.

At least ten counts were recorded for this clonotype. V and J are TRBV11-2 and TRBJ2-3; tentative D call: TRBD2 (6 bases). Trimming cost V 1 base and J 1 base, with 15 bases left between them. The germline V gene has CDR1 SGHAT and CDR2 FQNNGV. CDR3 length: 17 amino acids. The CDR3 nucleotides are TGTGCCAGCAGCTTAGTTTTTGCGGGGCGGGGCACAGATACGCAGTATTTT. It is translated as CASSLVFAGRGTDTQYF.

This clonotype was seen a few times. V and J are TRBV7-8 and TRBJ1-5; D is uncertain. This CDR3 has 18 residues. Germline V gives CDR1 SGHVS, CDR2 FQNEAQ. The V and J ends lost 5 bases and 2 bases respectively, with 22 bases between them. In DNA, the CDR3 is TGTGCCAGCAGCCCATCGTTAAGTCGCGAGGAGGGCAATCAGCCCCAGCATTTT. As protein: CASSPSLSREEGNQPQHF.

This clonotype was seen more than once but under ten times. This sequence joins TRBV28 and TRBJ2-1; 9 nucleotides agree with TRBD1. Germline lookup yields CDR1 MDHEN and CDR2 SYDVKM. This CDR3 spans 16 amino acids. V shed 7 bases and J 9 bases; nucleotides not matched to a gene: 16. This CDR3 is CASTQLHGTGNREQFF. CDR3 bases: TGTGCCAGCACCCAACTACACGGGACAGGGAATCGTGAGCAGTTCTTC.

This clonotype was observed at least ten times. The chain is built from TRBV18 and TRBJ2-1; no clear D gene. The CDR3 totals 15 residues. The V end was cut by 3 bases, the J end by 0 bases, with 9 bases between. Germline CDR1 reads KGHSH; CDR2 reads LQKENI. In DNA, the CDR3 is TGTGCCAGCTCACCTGAGGACGACTCCTACAATGAGCAGTTCTTC. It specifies CASSPEDDSYNEQFF.

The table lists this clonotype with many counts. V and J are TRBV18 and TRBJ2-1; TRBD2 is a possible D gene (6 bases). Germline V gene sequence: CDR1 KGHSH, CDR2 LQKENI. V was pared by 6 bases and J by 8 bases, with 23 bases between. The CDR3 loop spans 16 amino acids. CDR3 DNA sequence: TGTGCCAGCTCCCCCGGGGCCGGGGCAGGAGGGGATGAGCAGTTCTTC. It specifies CASSPGAGAGGDEQFF.

The CDR3 loop reads CSVGVAGNNEQFF. The CDR3 nucleotides read TGCAGCGTTGGAGTAGCGGGGAACAATGAGCAGTTCTTC. This rearrangement joins TRBV29-1 to TRBJ2-1; 8 positions agree with TRBD2. V dropped 4 bases and J dropped 5; count of bases not matched to a gene: 4. Per the germline V gene, CDR1 is SQVTM and CDR2 is ANQGSEA. The CDR3 is made up of 13 amino acids.

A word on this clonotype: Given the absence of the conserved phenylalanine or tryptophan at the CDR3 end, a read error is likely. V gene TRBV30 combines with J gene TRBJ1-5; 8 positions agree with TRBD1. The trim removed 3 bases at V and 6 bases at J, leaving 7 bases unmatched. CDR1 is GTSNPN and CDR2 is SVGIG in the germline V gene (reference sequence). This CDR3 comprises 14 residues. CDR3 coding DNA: TGTGCCTGGAGCCCCACAGGGGGAGGTCAGCCCCAGCATTCT. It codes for CAWSPTGGGQPQHS.

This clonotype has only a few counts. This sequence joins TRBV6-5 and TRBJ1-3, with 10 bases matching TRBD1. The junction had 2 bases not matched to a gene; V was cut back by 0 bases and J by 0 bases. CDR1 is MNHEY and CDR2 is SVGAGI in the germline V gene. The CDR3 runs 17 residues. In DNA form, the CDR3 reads TGTGCCAGCAGTTACTCCTGGACAGGGGGCTCTGGAAACACCATATATTTT. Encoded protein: CASSYSWTGGSGNTIYF.

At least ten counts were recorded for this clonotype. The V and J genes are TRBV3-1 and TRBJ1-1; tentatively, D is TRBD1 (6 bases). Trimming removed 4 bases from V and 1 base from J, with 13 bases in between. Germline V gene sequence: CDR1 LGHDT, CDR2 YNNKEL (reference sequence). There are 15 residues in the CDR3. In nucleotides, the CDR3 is TGTGCCAGCAGCCCACTCCGGACAGCGAACACTGAAGCTTTCTTT. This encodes CASSPLRTANTEAFF.

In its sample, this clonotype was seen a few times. CDR3 in amino acids: CAWSYYTEAFF. The CDR3 DNA reads as TGTGCCTGGTCTTACTACACTGAAGCTTTCTTT. The chain has TRBV30 and TRBJ1-1; no firm D call. This CDR3 region has 11 residues. Germline V gene sequence: CDR1 GTSNPN, CDR2 SVGIG (reference sequence). The V end lost 5 bases, the J end lost 3 bases, and 7 bases lay between the germline ends.

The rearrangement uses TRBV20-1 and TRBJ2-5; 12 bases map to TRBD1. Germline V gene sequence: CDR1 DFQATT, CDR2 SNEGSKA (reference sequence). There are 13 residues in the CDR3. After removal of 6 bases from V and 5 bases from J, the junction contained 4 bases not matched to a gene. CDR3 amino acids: CSAPGQGAETQYF. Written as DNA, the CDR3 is TGCAGTGCACCGGGACAGGGGGCCGAGACCCAGTACTTC.